This T cell receptor beta chain was sequenced during a study of T-cell memory formation after mild COVID-19. On the study more broadly: Clusters of TCRs were largely donor specific. Whole-study results and caveats: Contracting clones from day 15 to 85 had balanced CD4/CD8; later expanders favoured CD4+. Those CD4+ clones that contracted were mainly in CM and EM (CD8+ ones in EMRA). Clonal second-wave expansions that peaked on day 37 had unconfirmed SARS-CoV-2 specificity.

The CDR3 totals 15 residues. V lost 3 bases to trimming and J lost 2 bases, with 14 bases between them. Germline-derived CDR1 and CDR2 are MDHEN and SYDVKM. Using its own MiXCR run on the 5' RACE reads, TCRdb lists one record per CDR3 protein. The data hold fewer than 700,000 distinct CDR3 sequences, with less than 25% observed a single time. A word on this clonotype: What it recognizes is unknown.

This receptor was taken from an adult woman who had mild COVID-19 (a few samples of this study predate the infection). Cell type and time point are not known. This rearrangement joins TRBV28 to TRBJ2-7; TRBD1 is a possible D gene (5 bases). The source material was PBMCs or a T cell subset sorted from them (not recorded which). The CDR3 here is CASSLVLWGTYEQYF. Written as DNA, the CDR3 is TGTGCCAGCAGTTTGGTTCTGTGGGGCACCTACGAGCAGTACTTC. The full variable domain, with the rest looked up from reference TRBV28 and TRBJ2-7, is DVKVTQSSRYLVKRTGEKVFLECVQDMDHENMFWYRQDPGLGLRLIYFSYDVKMKEKGDIPEGYSVSREKKERFSLILESASTNQTSMYLCASSLVLWGTYEQYFGPGTRLTVT.